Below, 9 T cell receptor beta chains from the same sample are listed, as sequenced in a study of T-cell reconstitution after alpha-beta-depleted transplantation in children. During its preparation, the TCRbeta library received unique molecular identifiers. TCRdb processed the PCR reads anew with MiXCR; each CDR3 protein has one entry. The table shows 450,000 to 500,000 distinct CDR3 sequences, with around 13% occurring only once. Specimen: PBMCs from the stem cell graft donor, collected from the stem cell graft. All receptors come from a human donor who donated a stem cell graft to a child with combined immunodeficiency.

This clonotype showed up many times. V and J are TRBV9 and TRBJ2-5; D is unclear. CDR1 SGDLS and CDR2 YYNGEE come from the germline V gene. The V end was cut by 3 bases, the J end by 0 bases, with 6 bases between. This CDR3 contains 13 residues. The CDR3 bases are TGTGCCAGCAGCGGGGCAGACCAAGAGACCCAGTACTTC. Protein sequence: CASSGADQETQYF. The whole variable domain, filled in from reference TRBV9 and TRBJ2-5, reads DSGVTQTPKHLITATGQRVTLRCSPRSGDLSVYWYQQSLDQGLQFLIQYYNGEERAKGNILERFSAQQFPDLHSELNLSSLELGDSALYFCASSGADQETQYFGPGTRLLVL.

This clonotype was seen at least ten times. CDR3 protein: CASSLDPGTSGTYNEQFF. The CDR3 DNA follows: TGTGCCAGCAGCTTAGATCCCGGGACTAGCGGAACCTACAATGAGCAGTTCTTC. The rearrangement links TRBV11-2 to TRBJ2-1, with TRBD2 matching over 11 bases. With 0 bases clipped from V and 2 bases from J, the junction kept 6 bases outside the gene matches. The CDR3 is made up of 18 amino acids. Germline V gene lookup returns CDR1 SGHAT and CDR2 FQNNGV. Filled out from reference TRBV11-2 and TRBJ2-1, the complete variable domain reads EAGVAQSPRYKIIEKRQSVAFWCNPISGHATLYWYQQILGQGPKLLIQFQNNGVVDDSQLPKDRFSAERLKGVDSTLKIQPAKLEDSAVYLCASSLDPGTSGTYNEQFFGPGTRLTVL.

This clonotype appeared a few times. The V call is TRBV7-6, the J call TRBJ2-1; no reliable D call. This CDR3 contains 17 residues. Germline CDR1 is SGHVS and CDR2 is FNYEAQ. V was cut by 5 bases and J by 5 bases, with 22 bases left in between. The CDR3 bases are TGTGCCAGCAGCCCCCCGGGCACAGAAGGAACGGACAATGAGCAGTTCTTC. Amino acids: CASSPPGTEGTDNEQFF.

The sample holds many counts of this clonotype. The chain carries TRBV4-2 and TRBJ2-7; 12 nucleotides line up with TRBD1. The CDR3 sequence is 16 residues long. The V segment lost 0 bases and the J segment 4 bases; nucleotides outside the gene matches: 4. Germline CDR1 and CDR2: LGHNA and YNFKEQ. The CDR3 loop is CASSQDPGQGAYEQYF. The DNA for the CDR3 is TGTGCCAGCAGCCAAGACCCGGGACAGGGGGCATACGAGCAGTACTTC.

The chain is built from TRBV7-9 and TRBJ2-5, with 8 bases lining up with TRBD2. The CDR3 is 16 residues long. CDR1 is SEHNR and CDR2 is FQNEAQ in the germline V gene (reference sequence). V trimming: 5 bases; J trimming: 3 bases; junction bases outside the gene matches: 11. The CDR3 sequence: CASSRTGLGKKETQYF. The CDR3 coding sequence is TGTGCCAGCAGCCGTACGGGACTAGGCAAAAAAGAGACCCAGTACTTC.

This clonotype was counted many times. The DNA of the CDR3 is TGTGCCAGCAGCATAAGACTAGCGGGGGGCCCATATCAGTTCTTC. Translated, it gives CASSIRLAGGPYQFF. The rearrangement joins TRBV7-8 to TRBJ2-1, with 13 bases matching TRBD2. The CDR3 extends over 15 amino acids. CDR1 SGHVS and CDR2 FQNEAQ come from the germline V gene. The ends lost 5 bases at V and 13 bases at J; junction bases unmatched: 11.

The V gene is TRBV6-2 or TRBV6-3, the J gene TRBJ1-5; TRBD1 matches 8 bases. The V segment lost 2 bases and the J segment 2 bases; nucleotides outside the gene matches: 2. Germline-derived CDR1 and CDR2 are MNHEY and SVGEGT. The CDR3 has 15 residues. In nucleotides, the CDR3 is TGTGCCAGCAGTTACCAGACAGGGGGCAATCAGCCCCAGCATTTT. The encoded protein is CASSYQTGGNQPQHF.

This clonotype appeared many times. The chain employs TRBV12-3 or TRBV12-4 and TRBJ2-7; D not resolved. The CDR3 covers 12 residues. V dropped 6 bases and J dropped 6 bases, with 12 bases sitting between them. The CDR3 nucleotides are TGTGCCAGCAGCATCATATTCGGCGAGCAGTACTTC. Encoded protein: CASSIIFGEQYF.

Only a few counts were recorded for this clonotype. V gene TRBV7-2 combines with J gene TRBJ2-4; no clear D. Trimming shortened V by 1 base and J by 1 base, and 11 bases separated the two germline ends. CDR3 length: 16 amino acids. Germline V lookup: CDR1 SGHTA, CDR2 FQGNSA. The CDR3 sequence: CASSLVIPEAKNIQYF. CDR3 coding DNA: TGTGCCAGCAGCTTAGTGATCCCGGAGGCCAAAAACATTCAGTACTTC.